Listed here are 10 T cell receptor beta chains from one sample, sequenced in a study of CD8 T cells in Susac syndrome. When the RNA was reverse transcribed, random hexamers were used with an input of about 0.5 to 1 ug. TCRdb re-called the immunoSEQ multiplex PCR reads through MiXCR, storing one row per CDR3 protein. The repertoire has about 80,000 distinct CDR3 sequences, 85% to 95% of them found once; the top ten carry about 0.9%. Sequencing was performed on CD8+ T cells from PBMCs. The source of these receptors is a human donor with Susac syndrome.

The chain uses TRBV24-1 and TRBJ2-1, with 8 bases aligning to TRBD2. Germline V gene data show CDR1 as KGHDR and CDR2 as SFDVKD. The CDR3 runs to 14 residues. Trimming removed 9 bases from V and 6 bases from J; junction bases left unmatched: 9. The CDR3 region has the DNA TGTGCCACCGCTAGTGCGGGAGGTGGCAATGAGCAGTTCTTC. Translated: CATASAGGGNEQFF.

The chain carries TRBV7-9 and TRBJ1-4; D gene ambiguous. The germline V and J ends were trimmed by 5 bases and 5 bases, with 6 bases remaining between them. The CDR3 length is 12 residues. In germline, CDR1 is SEHNR, CDR2 FQNEAQ (reference sequence). The CDR3 loop reads CASSPRNEKLFF. The DNA of the CDR3 is TGTGCCAGCAGCCCCAGAAATGAAAAACTGTTTTTT. The full variable domain, completed using reference TRBV7-9 and TRBJ1-4, is DTGVSQNPRHKITKRGQNVTFRCDPISEHNRLYWYRQTLGQGPEFLTYFQNEAQLEKSRLLSDRFSAERPKGSFSTLEIQRTEQGDSAMYLCASSPRNEKLFFGSGTQLSVL.

The genes are TRBV20-1 and TRBJ2-7; D perhaps matches TRBD2 (5 bases). V gave up 6 bases and J gave up 2 bases, with 17 bases separating them. This CDR3 region has 14 residues. Germline values: CDR1 DFQATT, CDR2 SNEGSKA (reference sequence). The CDR3 nucleotides are TGCAGTGCCGAGATTGGAGGACCGGCCTACGAGCAGTACTTC. It codes for CSAEIGGPAYEQYF.

The CDR3 is CASSSDGAGELFF. CDR3 nucleotides: TGCGCCAGCAGCTCGGACGGGGCCGGGGAGCTGTTTTTT. The rearrangement joins TRBV5-1 to TRBJ2-2; D is possibly TRBD2 (5 bases). Germline V CDR1 and CDR2: SGHRS, YFSETQ. The CDR3 covers 13 residues. The V end was cut by 3 bases, the J end by 6 bases, with 9 bases between.

J is TRBJ2-7 and V is TRBV7-2, with 8 bases identical to TRBD2. The CDR3 is made up of 14 amino acids. V lost 6 bases and J lost 3; bases outside the gene matches: 7. Germline CDR1 SGHTA, CDR2 FQGNSA. The CDR3: CASRMGLVSYEQYF. The DNA of the CDR3 is TGTGCCAGCAGGATGGGACTAGTCAGCTACGAGCAGTACTTC.

This rearrangement joins TRBV6-5 to TRBJ2-1, with TRBD2 matching over 8 bases. J gave up 6 bases and V 2 bases, and 6 bases lay outside the gene matches. This CDR3 contains 15 residues. In germline, CDR1 is MNHEY, CDR2 SVGAGI. The CDR3 region is CASSYTGTRGNEQFF. DNA of the CDR3: TGTGCCAGCAGTTACACCGGGACTAGGGGCAATGAGCAGTTCTTC.

This chain uses TRBV4-3 with TRBJ2-1, with D possibly TRBD1 on 6 matching bases. The CDR3 runs to 15 residues. Per germline, CDR1 LGHNA and CDR2 YSLEER. V lost 0 bases and J 5 bases, leaving 11 bases between the germline ends. The CDR3 reads CASSQDRRTDNEQFF. CDR3 nucleotides: TGCGCCAGCAGCCAAGATCGCAGGACAGACAATGAGCAGTTCTTC.

V usage is TRBV6-6 and J usage is TRBJ2-1; a possible D gene is TRBD2 (6 bases). CDR1 MNHNY and CDR2 SVGAGI come from the germline V gene (reference sequence). Deletions cut 3 bases from V and 7 bases from J, with 16 bases between. CDR3 length equals 15 residues. CDR3 residues: CASSYLLATLNEQFF. For the CDR3, the DNA is TGTGCCAGCAGTTATTTACTAGCAACCCTGAATGAGCAGTTCTTC.

V gene TRBV28 combines with J gene TRBJ2-7; TRBD1 agrees at 8 bases. The V gene end was trimmed by 3 bases and the J gene end by 1 base; junction bases not matched to a gene: 11. The CDR3 contains 17 residues. From germline, CDR1 is MDHEN and CDR2 SYDVKM. In DNA form, the CDR3 reads TGTGCCAGCAGTTTTCCAGGGGGCGGTTCAGGGTCCTACGAGCAGTACTTC. Translation gives CASSFPGGGSGSYEQYF. Based on the CDR3 plus reference TRBV28 and TRBJ2-7, the full variable domain is DVKVTQSSRYLVKRTGEKVFLECVQDMDHENMFWYRQDPGLGLRLIYFSYDVKMKEKGDIPEGYSVSREKKERFSLILESASTNQTSMYLCASSFPGGGSGSYEQYFGPGTRLTVT.

The gene calls are TRBV25-1 and TRBJ2-2, with D perhaps matching TRBD2 (5 bases). Germline V lookup: CDR1 MGHDK, CDR2 SYGVNS. Trimming took 0 bases from V and 4 from J, leaving 18 bases between them. The CDR3 length is 18 residues. The CDR3 protein is CASSEYLVGLAGTGELFF. The CDR3 coding sequence is TGTGCCAGCAGTGAATATCTGGTGGGCCTAGCAGGCACCGGGGAGCTGTTTTTT.